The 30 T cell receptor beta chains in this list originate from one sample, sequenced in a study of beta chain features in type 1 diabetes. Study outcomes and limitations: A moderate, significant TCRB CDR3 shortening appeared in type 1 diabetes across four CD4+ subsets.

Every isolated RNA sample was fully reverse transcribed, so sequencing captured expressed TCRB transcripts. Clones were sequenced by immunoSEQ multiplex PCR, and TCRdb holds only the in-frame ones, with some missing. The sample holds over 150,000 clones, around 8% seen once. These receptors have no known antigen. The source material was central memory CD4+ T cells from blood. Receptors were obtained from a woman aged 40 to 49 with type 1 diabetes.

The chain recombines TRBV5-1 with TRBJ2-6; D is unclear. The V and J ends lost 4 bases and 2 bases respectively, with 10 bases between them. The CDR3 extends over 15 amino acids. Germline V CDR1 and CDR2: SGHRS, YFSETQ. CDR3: CASSAQVPGANVLTF. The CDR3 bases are TGCGCCAGCAGCGCCCAGGTTCCTGGGGCCAACGTCCTGACTTTC.

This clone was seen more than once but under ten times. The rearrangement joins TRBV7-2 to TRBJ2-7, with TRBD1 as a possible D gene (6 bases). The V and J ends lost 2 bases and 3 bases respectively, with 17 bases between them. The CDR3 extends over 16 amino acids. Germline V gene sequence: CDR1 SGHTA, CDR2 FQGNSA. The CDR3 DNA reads TGTGCCAGCAGCTTAACCCGGGACATGGGGGTCTACGAGCAGTACTTC. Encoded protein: CASSLTRDMGVYEQYF.

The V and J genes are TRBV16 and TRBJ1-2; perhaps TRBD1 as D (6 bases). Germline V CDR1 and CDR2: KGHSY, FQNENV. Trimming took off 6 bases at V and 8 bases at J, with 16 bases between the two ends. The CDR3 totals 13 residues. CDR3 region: CASSSTGRGGYTF. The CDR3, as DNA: TGTGCCAGCAGTTCCACAGGGAGGGGAGGCTACACCTTC.

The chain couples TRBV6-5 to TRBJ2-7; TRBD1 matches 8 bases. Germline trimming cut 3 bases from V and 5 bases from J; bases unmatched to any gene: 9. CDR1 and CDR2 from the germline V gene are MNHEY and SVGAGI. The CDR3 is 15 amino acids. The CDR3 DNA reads TGTGCCAGCAGTTATTCACAGGGGGATGGCCACGAGCAGTACTTC. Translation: CASSYSQGDGHEQYF.

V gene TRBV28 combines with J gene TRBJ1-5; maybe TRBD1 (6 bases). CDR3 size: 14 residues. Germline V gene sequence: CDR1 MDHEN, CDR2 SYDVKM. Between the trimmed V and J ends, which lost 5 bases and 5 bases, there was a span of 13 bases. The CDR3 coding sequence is TGTGCCAGCAGTCCACAGGGTTGGGATCAGCCCCAGCATTTT. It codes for CASSPQGWDQPQHF.

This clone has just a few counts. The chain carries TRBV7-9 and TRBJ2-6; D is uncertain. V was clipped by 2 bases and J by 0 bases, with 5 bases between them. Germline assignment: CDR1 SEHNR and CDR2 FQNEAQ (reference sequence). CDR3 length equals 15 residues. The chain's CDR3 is CASSLFGSGANVLTF. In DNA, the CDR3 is TGTGCCAGCAGCTTATTCGGCTCTGGGGCCAACGTCCTGACTTTC.

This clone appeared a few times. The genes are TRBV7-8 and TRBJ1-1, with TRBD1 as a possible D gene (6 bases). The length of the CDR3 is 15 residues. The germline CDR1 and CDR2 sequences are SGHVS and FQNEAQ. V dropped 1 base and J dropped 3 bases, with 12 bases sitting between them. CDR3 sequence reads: CASSLVRGADTEAFF. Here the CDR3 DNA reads TGTGCCAGCAGCTTAGTGCGGGGGGCGGACACTGAAGCTTTCTTT.

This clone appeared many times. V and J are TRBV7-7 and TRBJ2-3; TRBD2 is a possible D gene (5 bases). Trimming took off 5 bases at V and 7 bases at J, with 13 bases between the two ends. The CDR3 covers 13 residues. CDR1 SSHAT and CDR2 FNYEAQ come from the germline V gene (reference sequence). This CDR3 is CASSHGVGYTQYF. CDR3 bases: TGTGCCAGCAGCCACGGGGTGGGCTATACGCAGTATTTT.

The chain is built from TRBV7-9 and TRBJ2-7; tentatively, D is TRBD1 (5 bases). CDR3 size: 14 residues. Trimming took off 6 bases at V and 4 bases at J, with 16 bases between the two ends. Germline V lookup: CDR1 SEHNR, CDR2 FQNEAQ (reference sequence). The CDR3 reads CASRSSAQEYEQYF. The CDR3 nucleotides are TGTGCCAGCAGATCGTCGGCACAGGAGTACGAGCAGTACTTC.

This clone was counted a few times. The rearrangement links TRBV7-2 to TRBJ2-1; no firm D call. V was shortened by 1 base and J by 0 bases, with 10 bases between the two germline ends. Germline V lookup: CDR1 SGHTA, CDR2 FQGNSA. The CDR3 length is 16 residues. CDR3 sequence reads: CASSLVAGFSYNEQFF. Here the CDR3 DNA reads TGTGCCAGCAGCTTAGTCGCCGGGTTCTCCTACAATGAGCAGTTCTTC. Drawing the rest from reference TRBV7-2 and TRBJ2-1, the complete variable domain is GAGVSQSPSNKVTEKGKDVELRCDPISGHTALYWYRQSLGQGLEFLIYFQGNSAPDKSGLPSDRFSAERTGGSVSTLTIQRTQQEDSAVYLCASSLVAGFSYNEQFFGPGTRLTVL.

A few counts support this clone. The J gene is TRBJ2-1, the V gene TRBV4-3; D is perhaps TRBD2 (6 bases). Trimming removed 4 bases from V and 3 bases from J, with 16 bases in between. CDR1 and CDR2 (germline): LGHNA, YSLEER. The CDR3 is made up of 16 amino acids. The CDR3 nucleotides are TGCGCCAGCAGCCTCGGAATGGGGGGTTTCTACAATGAGCAGTTCTTC. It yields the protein CASSLGMGGFYNEQFF.

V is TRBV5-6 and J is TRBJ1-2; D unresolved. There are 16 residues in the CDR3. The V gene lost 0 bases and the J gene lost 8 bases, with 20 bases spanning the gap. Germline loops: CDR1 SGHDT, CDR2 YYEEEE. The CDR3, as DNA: TGTGCCAGCAGCTTGGCCAGTATCGGGAGAAAAGGGGGCTACACCTTC. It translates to CASSLASIGRKGGYTF.

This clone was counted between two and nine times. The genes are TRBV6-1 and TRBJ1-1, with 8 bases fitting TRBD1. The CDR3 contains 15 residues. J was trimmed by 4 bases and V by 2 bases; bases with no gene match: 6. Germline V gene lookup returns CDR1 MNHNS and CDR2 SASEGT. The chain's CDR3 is CASSERTGMSTEAFF. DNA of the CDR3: TGTGCCAGCAGTGAACGGACAGGGATGAGCACTGAAGCTTTCTTT.

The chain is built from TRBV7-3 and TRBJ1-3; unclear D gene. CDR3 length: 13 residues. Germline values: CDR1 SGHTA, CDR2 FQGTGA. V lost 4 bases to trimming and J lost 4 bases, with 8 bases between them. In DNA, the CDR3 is TGTGCCAGCAGCTACTCGCAAGGAAACACCATATATTTT. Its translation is CASSYSQGNTIYF. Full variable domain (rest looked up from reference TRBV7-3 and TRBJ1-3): GAGVSQTPSNKVTEKGKYVELRCDPISGHTALYWYRQSLGQGPEFLIYFQGTGAADDSGLPNDRFFAVRPEGSVSTLKIQRTERGDSAVYLCASSYSQGNTIYFGEGSWLTVV.

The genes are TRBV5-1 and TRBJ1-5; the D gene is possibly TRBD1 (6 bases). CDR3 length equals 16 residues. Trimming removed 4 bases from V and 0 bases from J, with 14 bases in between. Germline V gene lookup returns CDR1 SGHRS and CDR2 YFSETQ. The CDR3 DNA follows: TGCGCCAGCAGCGAATCAGGGGATTATAGCAATCAGCCCCAGCATTTT. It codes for CASSESGDYSNQPQHF.

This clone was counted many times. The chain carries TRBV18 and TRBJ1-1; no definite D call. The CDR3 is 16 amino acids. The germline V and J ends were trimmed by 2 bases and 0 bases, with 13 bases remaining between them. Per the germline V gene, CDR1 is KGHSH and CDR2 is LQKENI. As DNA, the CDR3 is TGTGCCAGCTCACCAACGGGAAGAGGGCTGAACACTGAAGCTTTCTTT. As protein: CASSPTGRGLNTEAFF. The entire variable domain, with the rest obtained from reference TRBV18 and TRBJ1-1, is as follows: NAGVMQNPRHLVRRRGQEARLRCSPMKGHSHVYWYRQLPEEGLKFMVYLQKENIIDESGMPKERFSAEFPKEGPSILRIQQVVRGDSAAYFCASSPTGRGLNTEAFFGQGTRLTVV.

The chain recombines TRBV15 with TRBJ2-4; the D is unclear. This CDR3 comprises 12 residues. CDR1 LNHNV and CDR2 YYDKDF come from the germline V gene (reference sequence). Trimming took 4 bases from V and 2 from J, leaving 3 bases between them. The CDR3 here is CATSNSKNIQYF. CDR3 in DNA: TGTGCCACCAGCAACTCCAAAAACATTCAGTACTTC. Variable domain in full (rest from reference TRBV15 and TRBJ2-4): DAMVIQNPRYQVTQFGKPVTLSCSQTLNHNVMYWYQQKSSQAPKLLFHYYDKDFNNEADTPDNFQSRRPNTSFCFLDIRSPGLGDTAMYLCATSNSKNIQYFGAGTRLSVL.

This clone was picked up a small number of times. The DNA of the CDR3 is TGCGCCAGCAGCTTGGATCCGGGAGACGGTGAGCAGTTCTTC. This sequence encodes CASSLDPGDGEQFF. V is TRBV5-1 and J is TRBJ2-1, with D tentatively TRBD2 (6 bases). The CDR3 runs 14 residues. Trimming took 0 bases from V and 9 from J, leaving 13 bases between them. The germline V gene encodes CDR1 SGHRS and CDR2 YFSETQ.

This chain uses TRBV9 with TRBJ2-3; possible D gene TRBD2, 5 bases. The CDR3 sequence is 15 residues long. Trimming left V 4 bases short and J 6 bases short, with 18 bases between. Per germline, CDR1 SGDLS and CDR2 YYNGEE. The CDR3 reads CASSHGLSRGDTQYF. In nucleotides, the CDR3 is TGTGCCAGCAGCCATGGACTGTCACGAGGGGATACGCAGTATTTT.

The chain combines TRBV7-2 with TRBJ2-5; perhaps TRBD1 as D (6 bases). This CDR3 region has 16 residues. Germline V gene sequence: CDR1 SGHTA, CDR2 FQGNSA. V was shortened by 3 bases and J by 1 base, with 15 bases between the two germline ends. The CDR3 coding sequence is TGTGCCAGCAGCTTTCCCCCAGGGGATACCCAAGAGACCCAGTACTTC. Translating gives CASSFPPGDTQETQYF.

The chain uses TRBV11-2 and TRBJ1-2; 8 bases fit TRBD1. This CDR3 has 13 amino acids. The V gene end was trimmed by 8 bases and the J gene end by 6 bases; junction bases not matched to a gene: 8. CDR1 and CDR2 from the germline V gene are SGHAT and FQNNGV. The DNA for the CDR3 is TGTGCCAGCGCCAAACAGGGGGTGAATGGCTACACCTTC. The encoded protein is CASAKQGVNGYTF.

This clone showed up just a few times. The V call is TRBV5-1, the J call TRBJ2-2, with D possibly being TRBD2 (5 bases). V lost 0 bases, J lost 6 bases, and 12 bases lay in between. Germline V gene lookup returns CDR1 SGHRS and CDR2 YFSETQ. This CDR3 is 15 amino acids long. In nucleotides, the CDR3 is TGCGCCAGCAGCTTGGAAAGCCTCGGGGCCGGGGAGCTGTTTTTT. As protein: CASSLESLGAGELFF.

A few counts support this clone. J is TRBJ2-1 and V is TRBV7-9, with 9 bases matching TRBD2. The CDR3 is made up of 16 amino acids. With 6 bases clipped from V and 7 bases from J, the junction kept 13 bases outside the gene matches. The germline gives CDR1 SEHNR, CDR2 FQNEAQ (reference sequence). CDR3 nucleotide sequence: TGTGCCAGCAGGCAGATCGGGCGGGAGGGCCGTAATGAGCAGTTCTTC. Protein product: CASRQIGREGRNEQFF. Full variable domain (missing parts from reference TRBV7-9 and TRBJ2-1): DTGVSQNPRHKITKRGQNVTFRCDPISEHNRLYWYRQTLGQGPEFLTYFQNEAQLEKSRLLSDRFSAERPKGSFSTLEIQRTEQGDSAMYLCASRQIGREGRNEQFFGPGTRLTVL.

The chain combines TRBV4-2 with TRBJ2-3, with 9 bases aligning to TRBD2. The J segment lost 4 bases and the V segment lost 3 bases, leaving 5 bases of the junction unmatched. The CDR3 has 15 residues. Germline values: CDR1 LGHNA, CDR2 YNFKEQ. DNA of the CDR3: TGTGCCAGCAGCCACGCAGCGGGGGGTGCAGATACGCAGTATTTT. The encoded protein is CASSHAAGGADTQYF.

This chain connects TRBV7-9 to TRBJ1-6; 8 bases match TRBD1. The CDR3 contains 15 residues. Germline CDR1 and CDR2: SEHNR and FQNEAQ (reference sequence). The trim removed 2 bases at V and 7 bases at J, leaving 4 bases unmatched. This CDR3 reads CASSLSRTGNSPLHF. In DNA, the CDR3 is TGTGCCAGCAGCTTATCGAGGACAGGGAATTCACCCCTCCACTTT.

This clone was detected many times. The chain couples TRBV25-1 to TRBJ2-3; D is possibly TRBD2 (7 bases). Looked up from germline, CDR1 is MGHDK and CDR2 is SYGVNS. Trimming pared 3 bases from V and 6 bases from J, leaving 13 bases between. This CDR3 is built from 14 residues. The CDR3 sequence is CASSDPGGADTQYF. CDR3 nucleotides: TGTGCCAGCAGTGATCCGGGGGGCGCCGATACGCAGTATTTT.

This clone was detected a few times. The CDR3 loop is CASSPSTSGRFGETQYF. As DNA, the CDR3 is TGTGCCAGTAGTCCTTCGACTAGCGGGAGATTCGGAGAGACCCAGTACTTC. The gene calls are TRBV19 and TRBJ2-5; 12 nucleotides align to TRBD2. Germline-derived CDR1 and CDR2 are LNHDA and SQIVND (reference sequence). The CDR3 sequence is 17 residues long. With 5 bases clipped from V and 4 bases from J, the junction kept 11 bases outside the gene matches.

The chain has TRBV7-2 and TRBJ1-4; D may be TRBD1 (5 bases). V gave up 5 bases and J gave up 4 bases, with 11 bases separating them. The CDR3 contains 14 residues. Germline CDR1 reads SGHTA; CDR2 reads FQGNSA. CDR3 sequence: CASSPGLINEKLFF. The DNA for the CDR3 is TGTGCCAGCAGCCCGGGACTGATTAATGAAAAACTGTTTTTT.

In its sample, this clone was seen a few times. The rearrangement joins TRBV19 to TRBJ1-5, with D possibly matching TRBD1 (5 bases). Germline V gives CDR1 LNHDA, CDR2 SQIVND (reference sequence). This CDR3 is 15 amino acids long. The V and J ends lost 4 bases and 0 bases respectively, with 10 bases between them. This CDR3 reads CASSTGPHSNQPQHF. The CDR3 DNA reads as TGTGCCAGTAGTACAGGGCCCCATAGCAATCAGCCCCAGCATTTT. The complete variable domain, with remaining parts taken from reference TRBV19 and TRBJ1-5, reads DGGITQSPKYLFRKEGQNVTLSCEQNLNHDAMYWYRQDPGQGLRLIYYSQIVNDFQKGDIAEGYSVSREKKESFPLTVTSAQKNPTAFYLCASSTGPHSNQPQHFGDGTRLSIL.

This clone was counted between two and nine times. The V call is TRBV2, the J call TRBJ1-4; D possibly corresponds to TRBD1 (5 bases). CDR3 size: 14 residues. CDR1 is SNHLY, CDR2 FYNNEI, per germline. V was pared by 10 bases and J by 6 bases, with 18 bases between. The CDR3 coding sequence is TGTGCCACAAACCGGGGGAAAGCGGATGAAAAACTGTTTTTT. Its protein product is CATNRGKADEKLFF.